This TCR beta chain was sequenced during a study of blood T cell repertoires in COVID-19. Overall study: Sites across the United States, Italy and Spain contributed samples from acute and convalescent COVID-19.

TCRdb's table, derived via immunoSEQ multiplex PCR, lists solely in-frame clones and lacks some. The repertoire holds over 100,000 clones, approximately 88% seen once, with about a tenth in the top ten. Germline CDR1 reads LGHDT; CDR2 reads YNNKEL (reference sequence). CDR3 length: 12 residues. V was clipped by 6 bases and J by 6 bases; unmatched bases: 2. The sample was peripheral blood. This TCR was recovered from a man between 50 and 59 years old with acute or convalescent COVID-19. The chain joins TRBV3-1 (or the pseudogene TRBV3-2) to TRBJ2-3; 8 bases fit TRBD2. The CDR3 loop is CASSPSGDTQYF. CDR3 DNA sequence: TGTGCCAGCAGTCCTAGCGGGGATACGCAGTATTTT.